The 24 T cell receptor beta chains below come from one sample, sequenced in a study of T cells after yellow fever vaccination. TCRdb ran MiXCR on the 5' RACE reads and lists one entry per CDR3 protein. The repertoire holds under 700,000 distinct CDR3 sequences, with less than 20% as singletons. The sample in question was PBMCs, obtained 4 to 6 days after the first yellow fever vaccination. All receptors derive from a man in his late teens or twenties who received the YFV17D yellow fever vaccine.

V gene TRBV7-3 combines with J gene TRBJ2-5; 8 nucleotides line up with TRBD2. Germline CDR1 is SGHTA and CDR2 is FQGTGA. This CDR3 has 14 residues. Trimming removed 5 bases from V and 1 base from J; junction bases left unmatched: 3. The CDR3 spells CASSPREGQETQYF. The DNA of the CDR3 is TGTGCCAGCAGCCCTCGGGAGGGCCAAGAGACCCAGTACTTC.

This clonotype was detected a few times. CDR3: CASSLPRDRTRPTDSPLHF. CDR3 in DNA: TGCGCCAGCAGCCTTCCGAGGGACAGGACTCGACCCACGGATTCACCCCTCCACTTT. V gene TRBV4-1 combines with J gene TRBJ1-6; 8 bases map to TRBD1. This CDR3 has 19 amino acids. V lost 4 bases and J lost 8; bases outside the gene matches: 19. Germline CDR1 MGHRA, CDR2 YSYEKL.

This clonotype was observed a handful of times. The chain carries TRBV3-1 and TRBJ2-5; D not resolved. In germline, CDR1 is LGHDT, CDR2 YNNKEL (reference sequence). This CDR3 contains 12 residues. Between the trimmed V and J ends, which lost 2 bases and 3 bases, there was a span of 4 bases. The CDR3 DNA follows: TGTGCCAGCAGCCAACTCGAAGAGACCCAGTACTTC. It translates to CASSQLEETQYF.

The sample holds one count of this clonotype. The chain couples TRBV5-1 to TRBJ2-4, with unresolved D. CDR3 length equals 14 residues. CDR1 is SGHRS, CDR2 YFSETQ, per germline. V shed 0 bases and J shed 8 bases, with 12 bases lying between them. The CDR3 DNA follows: TGCGCCAGCAGCTTGGGTAACGGAGTGGACATTCAGTACTTC. This sequence encodes CASSLGNGVDIQYF.

CDR3: CATSVSSGGPETQYF. In DNA, the CDR3 is TGTGCCACCAGTGTATCTAGCGGGGGGCCGGAGACCCAGTACTTC. The chain has TRBV24-1 and TRBJ2-5, with 11 positions matching TRBD2. After removal of 5 bases from V and 5 bases from J, the junction contained 6 bases not matched to a gene. Germline V lookup: CDR1 KGHDR, CDR2 SFDVKD. CDR3 length: 15 residues.

The chain joins TRBV7-2 to TRBJ2-7; D ambiguous. The CDR3 consists of 13 residues. Germline V gene data show CDR1 as SGHTA and CDR2 as FQGNSA. V lost 3 bases and J lost 5, with 11 bases in between. Here the CDR3 reads CASSFGLEDEQYF. The CDR3 bases are TGTGCCAGCAGCTTTGGATTGGAAGACGAGCAGTACTTC. Full variable domain (outside the CDR3, taken from reference TRBV7-2 and TRBJ2-7): GAGVSQSPSNKVTEKGKDVELRCDPISGHTALYWYRQSLGQGLEFLIYFQGNSAPDKSGLPSDRFSAERTGGSVSTLTIQRTQQEDSAVYLCASSFGLEDEQYFGPGTRLTVT.

The rearrangement links TRBV7-9 to TRBJ2-1, with a weak D call TRBD2 (5 bases). Germline V lookup: CDR1 SEHNR, CDR2 FQNEAQ (reference sequence). The CDR3 loop spans 12 amino acids. V lost 4 bases, J lost 9 bases, and 10 bases lay in between. In DNA, the CDR3 is TGTGCCAGCAGCTCCGCGAGGGCTGAGCAGTTCTTC. Its protein product is CASSSARAEQFF.

This clonotype has more than one count but fewer than ten. This sequence joins TRBV7-9 and TRBJ2-3, with D perhaps matching TRBD1 (5 bases). The CDR3 has 15 residues. From germline, CDR1 is SEHNR and CDR2 FQNEAQ (reference sequence). With 5 bases removed from V and 11 bases from J, the gap between germline ends came to 23 bases. The CDR3 DNA reads TGTGCCAGCAGCGTGACAGAACACGGGCACAACGGGCAGTATTTT. Translated, it gives CASSVTEHGHNGQYF.

The chain recombines TRBV5-1 with TRBJ1-5; 8 positions match TRBD1. CDR1 and CDR2 from the germline V gene are SGHRS and YFSETQ. This CDR3 is 15 amino acids long. The V gene end was trimmed by 5 bases and the J gene end by 2 bases; junction bases not matched to a gene: 6. The CDR3 nucleotides read TGCGCCAGCAGACCGACAGGGGATGGCAATCAGCCCCAGCATTTT. The encoded protein is CASRPTGDGNQPQHF. Based on the CDR3 plus reference TRBV5-1 and TRBJ1-5, the full variable domain is KAGVTQTPRYLIKTRGQQVTLSCSPISGHRSVSWYQQTPGQGLQFLFEYFSETQRNKGNFPGRFSGRQFSNSRSEMNVSTLELGDSALYLCASRPTGDGNQPQHFGDGTRLSIL.

This clonotype has more than one count but fewer than ten. A junction boundary mismatches the germline segment, possibly from a read error. The chain carries TRBV20-1 and TRBJ2-5; 12 nucleotides match TRBD1. CDR1 and CDR2 (germline): DFQATT, SNEGSKA (reference sequence). CDR3 length: 15 amino acids. The CDR3 loop is CSARDRDRGQGTQYF. As DNA, the CDR3 is TGCAGTGCTAGAGATCGGGACAGGGGGCAAGGGACCCAGTACTTC.

This clonotype occurred a few times. This chain uses TRBV27 with TRBJ2-5; 9 bases align to TRBD1. V dropped 6 bases and J dropped 4; count of bases not matched to a gene: 12. From germline, CDR1 is MNHEY and CDR2 SMNVEV (reference sequence). This CDR3 is built from 16 residues. The DNA of the CDR3 is TGTGCCAGCAGCCCCCTCCCGGGACAGGGCGGAGAGACCCAGTACTTC. Encoded protein: CASSPLPGQGGETQYF.

This clonotype was recorded at least ten times. The V and J genes are TRBV24-1 and TRBJ2-5; D is ambiguous. The V end lost 4 bases, the J end lost 3 bases, and 11 bases lay between the germline ends. CDR3 length: 14 amino acids. Looked up from germline, CDR1 is KGHDR and CDR2 is SFDVKD. In DNA, the CDR3 is TGTGCCACCAGTGACGAATTCGGTGAAGAGACCCAGTACTTC. Its protein product is CATSDEFGEETQYF.

The chain links TRBV5-1 to TRBJ2-1; the D gene is possibly TRBD1 (6 bases). CDR3 size: 19 residues. V was trimmed by 0 bases and J by 7 bases, leaving 26 bases between them. Per the germline V gene, CDR1 is SGHRS and CDR2 is YFSETQ. The CDR3 loop is CASSLAREIHRTAENEQFF. The CDR3 DNA follows: TGCGCCAGCAGCTTGGCGCGCGAAATCCATAGGACAGCGGAGAATGAGCAGTTCTTC.

The V call is TRBV6-2 or TRBV6-3, the J call TRBJ2-2; D is perhaps TRBD1 (6 bases). V gave up 5 bases and J gave up 6 bases, with 19 bases separating them. Germline V gene data show CDR1 as MNHEY and CDR2 as SVGEGT. CDR3 size: 16 residues. The CDR3 loop is CASSPPAAGAAGELFF. CDR3 DNA sequence: TGTGCCAGCAGTCCCCCCGCGGCAGGGGCGGCCGGGGAGCTGTTTTTT.

This clonotype appeared a few times. V and J are TRBV14 and TRBJ2-1; D remains unclear. CDR3 size: 14 residues. CDR1 and CDR2 from the germline V gene are SGHDN and FVKESK. V lost 1 base and J lost 6, with 10 bases in between. The CDR3 sequence is CASSQVPDLNEQFF. CDR3 coding DNA: TGTGCCAGCAGCCAAGTACCCGACCTCAATGAGCAGTTCTTC.

There are a few counts of this clonotype. The genes are TRBV3-1 and TRBJ2-3; D possibly corresponds to TRBD2 (6 bases). Germline CDR1 LGHDT, CDR2 YNNKEL (reference sequence). CDR3 length: 18 amino acids. Trimming took 6 bases from V and 0 from J, leaving 22 bases between them. CDR3 nucleotide sequence: TGTGCCAGCAGTCTGAAGGGGATTGGCGGGGCTAGCACAGATACGCAGTATTTT. Amino acid sequence: CASSLKGIGGASTDTQYF.

V usage is TRBV6-2 or TRBV6-3 and J usage is TRBJ1-6; D is ambiguous. In germline, CDR1 is MNHEY, CDR2 SVGEGT. This CDR3 has 16 residues. V was trimmed by 2 bases and J by 10 bases, leaving 18 bases between them. The CDR3 DNA reads TGTGCCAGCAGTTACCCAGGTGGGGTGATAGGGTCACCCCTCCACTTT. Amino acids: CASSYPGGVIGSPLHF.

The chain uses TRBV4-1 and TRBJ1-4, with TRBD1 matching over 8 bases. Trimming cost V 1 base and J 8 bases; bases outside gene matches: 12. This CDR3 is 17 amino acids long. Germline CDR1 MGHRA, CDR2 YSYEKL. The CDR3 here is CASSQAAGGEAEEKLFF. The CDR3 bases are TGCGCCAGCAGCCAAGCGGCAGGGGGCGAGGCAGAGGAAAAACTGTTTTTT.

This clonotype was observed a few times. J is TRBJ2-1 and V is TRBV4-1, with 12 bases aligning to TRBD2. Looked up from germline, CDR1 is MGHRA and CDR2 is YSYEKL. CDR3 size: 15 residues. V shed 4 bases, J shed 7 bases, and the junction held 5 bases outside the gene matches. The CDR3: CASSRGLAGSNEQFF. In nucleotides, the CDR3 is TGCGCCAGCAGCCGAGGACTAGCGGGGTCAAATGAGCAGTTCTTC.

This clonotype has just a few counts. J is TRBJ1-4 and V is TRBV25-1; 7 nucleotides agree with TRBD1. This CDR3 spans 14 amino acids. The J segment lost 7 bases and the V segment lost 2 bases, leaving 4 bases of the junction unmatched. The V gene's germline CDR1 is MGHDK and CDR2 SYGVNS. The CDR3, as DNA: TGTGCCAGCAGTGAACCCAGGGGGGGTGAAAAACTGTTTTTT. Translation gives CASSEPRGGEKLFF. Filled out from reference TRBV25-1 and TRBJ1-4, the complete variable domain reads EADIYQTPRYLVIGTGKKITLECSQTMGHDKMYWYQQDPGMELHLIHYSYGVNSTEKGDLSSESTVSRIRTEHFPLTLESARPSHTSQYLCASSEPRGGEKLFFGSGTQLSVL.

The sample holds a few counts of this clonotype. This chain connects TRBV25-1 to TRBJ2-1; 11 bases line up with TRBD2. CDR1 is MGHDK, CDR2 SYGVNS, per germline. The V gene end was trimmed by 10 bases and the J gene end by 1 base; junction bases not matched to a gene: 9. This CDR3 spans 16 amino acids. DNA for the CDR3: TGTGCCACCGACCGTCCTAGCGGGGGGTCCTACAATGAGCAGTTCTTC. Its translation: CATDRPSGGSYNEQFF.

The gene calls are TRBV7-9 and TRBJ1-6; 7 bases align to TRBD1. V shed 3 bases, J shed 5 bases, and the junction held 1 base outside the gene matches. The CDR3 extends over 14 amino acids. Germline assignment: CDR1 SEHNR and CDR2 FQNEAQ (reference sequence). This CDR3 reads CASSLGQHNSPLHF. The CDR3 region has the DNA TGTGCCAGCAGCTTGGGACAGCATAATTCACCCCTCCACTTT.

J is TRBJ1-5 and V is TRBV7-9; the match to TRBD1 covers 7 bases. The CDR3 is made up of 15 amino acids. Trimming at V came to 0 bases and at J to 5 bases, leaving 4 bases not matched to a gene. CDR1 is SEHNR and CDR2 is FQNEAQ in the germline V gene (reference sequence). The CDR3 coding sequence is TGTGCCAGCAGCTTAGCAGGACAGGACTATCAGCCCCAGCATTTT. It encodes CASSLAGQDYQPQHF.

The rearrangement uses TRBV11-2 and TRBJ2-5; maybe TRBD2 (5 bases). The CDR3 covers 15 residues. Trimming cost V 6 bases and J 8 bases, with 22 bases left between them. Looked up from germline, CDR1 is SGHAT and CDR2 is FQNNGV. The CDR3 region has the DNA TGTGCCAGCAGGATTACGTTAGGCCGTACGGGAACCCAGTACTTC. It is translated as CASRITLGRTGTQYF. Full variable domain (remainder filled in from reference TRBV11-2 and TRBJ2-5): EAGVAQSPRYKIIEKRQSVAFWCNPISGHATLYWYQQILGQGPKLLIQFQNNGVVDDSQLPKDRFSAERLKGVDSTLKIQPAKLEDSAVYLCASRITLGRTGTQYFGPGTRLLVL.